Presented here are 30 T cell receptor beta chains from one specimen sequenced in a study of human T cells and chemical hapten exposure. Time point denoted: patch test 2, 6 weeks after DPC sensitization. Regarding treatment: therapeutic diphenylcyclopropenone sensitization with weekly scalp DPC. TCRdb re-called the RACE reads through MiXCR, storing one row per CDR3 protein. The table has tens of thousands of distinct CDR3 sequences, roughly 10% seen once; the top ten hold 5.5% to 7%. The sequences come from whole blood, collected in connection with sensitization to the hapten diphenylcyclopropenone (DPC). These TCRs come from a man aged 30-40 years with alopecia areata. Some clones in this sample may be carry-over from other donors' samples.

This chain connects TRBV6-5 to TRBJ2-5, with D perhaps matching TRBD2 (6 bases). The length of the CDR3 is 14 residues. V was shortened by 8 bases and J by 0 bases, with 13 bases between the two germline ends. Germline V gene data show CDR1 as MNHEY and CDR2 as SVGAGI. The CDR3 here is CASGGLPYQETQYF. The CDR3 bases are TGTGCCAGCGGAGGGCTTCCGTACCAAGAGACCCAGTACTTC.

This clonotype was seen more than once but under ten times. J is TRBJ2-1 and V is TRBV3-1, with 8 bases identical to TRBD2. This CDR3 region has 14 residues. CDR1 is LGHDT, CDR2 YNNKEL, per germline (reference sequence). Losses at the gene ends were 8 bases for V and 2 bases for J; bases not matched to a gene: 5. As DNA, the CDR3 is TGTGCCAGCCGGGGGGGCCCTCCCTACAATGAGCAGTTCTTC. It specifies CASRGGPPYNEQFF.

This clonotype came up a few times. The CDR3 reads CATSRTRGLNTEAFF. CDR3 nucleotides: TGTGCCACCAGCAGGACGAGAGGACTGAACACTGAAGCTTTCTTT. This chain links TRBV15 with TRBJ1-1; D not resolved. The CDR3 extends over 15 amino acids. Germline lookup yields CDR1 LNHNV and CDR2 YYDKDF (reference sequence). V shed 3 bases and J shed 0 bases, with 11 bases lying between them.

This clonotype was detected a few times. This chain uses TRBV10-1 with TRBJ2-5; tentative D call: TRBD2 (5 bases). The CDR3 has 13 residues. The V end was cut by 4 bases, the J end by 1 base, with 7 bases between. Germline loops: CDR1 WNHNN, CDR2 SYGVQD (reference sequence). The CDR3 DNA sequence: TGCGCCAGCAGTGTGGCGGGCCAAGAGACCCAGTACTTC. Translation gives CASSVAGQETQYF.

This clonotype was found many times. The chain carries TRBV7-9 and TRBJ1-6; D uncertain. The CDR3 is 14 residues long. Trimming removed 5 bases from V and 7 bases from J, with 12 bases in between. From germline, CDR1 is SEHNR and CDR2 FQNEAQ (reference sequence). The CDR3 sequence is CASSPPGSNSPLHF. CDR3 nucleotide sequence: TGTGCCAGCAGCCCCCCGGGGTCCAATTCACCCCTCCACTTT.

This clonotype was observed a handful of times. This chain joins TRBV2 and TRBJ2-3; D not certain. The V gene's germline CDR1 is SNHLY and CDR2 FYNNEI. CDR3 length: 15 amino acids. Trimming cost V 6 bases and J 0 bases, with 13 bases left between them. In DNA, the CDR3 is TGTGCCAGCAGATCGGGCTCGTCTAGCACAGATACGCAGTATTTT. Translation gives CASRSGSSSTDTQYF.

The sample holds a few counts of this clonotype. The chain is built from TRBV5-1 and TRBJ2-2, with TRBD1 matching 7 bases. Trimming cost V 4 bases and J 2 bases; bases outside gene matches: 8. The CDR3 spans 16 residues. The germline CDR1 and CDR2 sequences are SGHRS and YFSETQ. This CDR3 is CASSQTGSLNTGELFF. The CDR3 bases are TGCGCCAGCAGCCAGACAGGGAGCTTAAACACCGGGGAGCTGTTTTTT.

This clonotype was detected many times. The chain carries TRBV7-9 and TRBJ2-1; 7 nucleotides match TRBD1. Trimming at V came to 5 bases and at J to 0 bases, leaving 7 bases not matched to a gene. Germline CDR1 reads SEHNR; CDR2 reads FQNEAQ (reference sequence). The CDR3 spans 16 residues. The CDR3 sequence: CASSRPGTASYNEQFF. The DNA for the CDR3 is TGTGCCAGCAGCCGACCCGGGACAGCCTCCTACAATGAGCAGTTCTTC.

In its sample, this clonotype was seen a few times. The J gene is TRBJ2-7, the V gene TRBV7-6; tentatively, D is TRBD1 or TRBD2 (5 bases each). CDR3 length equals 12 residues. Looked up from germline, CDR1 is SGHVS and CDR2 is FNYEAQ. Trimming removed 4 bases from V and 9 bases from J, with 13 bases in between. This CDR3 reads CASSSRDGRQYF. The DNA for the CDR3 is TGTGCCAGCAGCTCCCGGGACGGTCGGCAGTACTTC.

This clonotype showed up many times. CDR3 sequence (DNA): TGTGCCAGTAAGGGGGCAGGGGATGGAAACACCATATATTTT. It is translated as CASKGAGDGNTIYF. V gene TRBV19 combines with J gene TRBJ1-3; 7 bases are shared with TRBD1. V was pared by 7 bases and J by 3 bases, with 6 bases of the junction left unmatched. Germline V gene sequence: CDR1 LNHDA, CDR2 SQIVND (reference sequence). The CDR3 spans 14 residues.

The genes are TRBV7-9 and TRBJ2-6; D is undetermined. Germline lookup yields CDR1 SEHNR and CDR2 FQNEAQ (reference sequence). V was pared by 5 bases and J by 0 bases, with 11 bases between. The CDR3 is made up of 16 amino acids. For the CDR3, the DNA is TGTGCCAGCAGCCGAACGTTGTTCTCTGGGGCCAACGTCCTGACTTTC. Amino acid sequence: CASSRTLFSGANVLTF.

This clonotype was observed many times. Compared with germline, one end of the junction differs, possibly owing to a read error. This chain links TRBV12-3 or TRBV12-4 with TRBJ2-1; no definite D call. The length of the CDR3 is 11 residues. The CDR3 coding sequence is TGTGCCAGCAGCTACGACCTAAGGACGATCTTC. It codes for CASSYDLRTIF.

The table lists this clonotype with many counts. J is TRBJ2-3 and V is TRBV12-3 or TRBV12-4, with 8 bases matching TRBD1. The ends lost 5 bases at V and 5 bases at J; junction bases unmatched: 6. The CDR3 length is 14 residues. The chain's CDR3 is CASSPDRVVDTQYF. Here the CDR3 DNA reads TGTGCCAGCAGTCCGGACAGGGTTGTAGATACGCAGTATTTT.

The chain has TRBV18 and TRBJ2-7; D gene ambiguous. Germline assignment: CDR1 KGHSH and CDR2 LQKENI. The CDR3 length is 12 residues. Trimming removed 2 bases at V and 3 bases at J, with 5 bases between. The CDR3, as DNA: TGTGCCAGCTCACCAAGCAACTACGAGCAGTACTTC. It encodes CASSPSNYEQYF.

The CDR3 nucleotides are TGTGCCAGCAGCCCAACGTCAGATACGCAGTATTTT. It translates to CASSPTSDTQYF. This rearrangement joins TRBV7-2 to TRBJ2-3; unclear D gene. V lost 5 bases to trimming and J lost 4 bases, with 7 bases between them. This CDR3 has 12 amino acids. The germline V gene has CDR1 SGHTA and CDR2 FQGNSA.

The rearrangement links TRBV6-1 to TRBJ2-1; D gene uncertain. Trimming took off 7 bases at V and 0 bases at J, with 16 bases between the two ends. The CDR3 is 16 amino acids. The V gene's germline CDR1 is MNHNS and CDR2 SASEGT. For the CDR3, the DNA is TGTGCCAGCACTCTCCACCGAGACTCCTCCTACAATGAGCAGTTCTTC. This translates into CASTLHRDSSYNEQFF.

This clonotype came up many times. The V call is TRBV19, the J call TRBJ1-1; D unresolved. This CDR3 has 12 amino acids. Germline V gene sequence: CDR1 LNHDA, CDR2 SQIVND (reference sequence). Trimming left V 7 bases short and J 8 bases short, with 14 bases between. CDR3 residues: CASTHGSAEAFF. Written as DNA, the CDR3 is TGTGCCAGTACCCATGGGTCGGCGGAAGCTTTCTTT.

This clonotype was seen ten or more times. The V gene is TRBV2, the J gene TRBJ2-6, with 7 bases matching TRBD1. J gave up 2 bases and V 6 bases, and 1 base lay outside the gene matches. Germline loops: CDR1 SNHLY, CDR2 FYNNEI. CDR3 length: 14 amino acids. The CDR3 spells CASRGQTGANVLTF. The CDR3 DNA is TGTGCCAGCAGGGGACAGACTGGGGCCAACGTCCTGACTTTC.

The chain recombines TRBV5-1 with TRBJ2-5, with D perhaps TRBD1 or TRBD2 (6 bases each). From germline, CDR1 is SGHRS and CDR2 YFSETQ. V gave up 7 bases and J gave up 4 bases, with 20 bases separating them. The CDR3 covers 15 residues. CDR3 bases: TGCGCCAGCCGCACTGTAGAACAGGGAGGAGAGACCCAGTACTTC. Protein sequence: CASRTVEQGGETQYF. The entire variable domain, with the rest obtained from reference TRBV5-1 and TRBJ2-5, is as follows: KAGVTQTPRYLIKTRGQQVTLSCSPISGHRSVSWYQQTPGQGLQFLFEYFSETQRNKGNFPGRFSGRQFSNSRSEMNVSTLELGDSALYLCASRTVEQGGETQYFGPGTRLLVL.

The CDR3 region has the DNA TGTGCCAGCAGTTACTCGATGACCGCTTCATTGAACTATGGCTACACCTTC. Translated, it gives CASSYSMTASLNYGYTF. The chain recombines TRBV6-2 or TRBV6-3 with TRBJ1-2; D gene unclear. V shed 0 bases and J shed 2 bases, with 16 bases lying between them. Germline CDR1 MNHEY, CDR2 SVGEGT. The CDR3 contains 17 residues.

The chain employs TRBV18 and TRBJ1-4; D gene unclear. V lost 2 bases, J lost 4 bases, and 14 bases lay in between. Per the germline V gene, CDR1 is KGHSH and CDR2 is LQKENI. The CDR3 length is 16 residues. The CDR3 region has the DNA TGTGCCAGCTCACCATCCCTCTCGAAGGTTAATGAAAAACTGTTTTTT. Encoded protein: CASSPSLSKVNEKLFF.

This clonotype was observed a handful of times. The rearrangement links TRBV12-5 to TRBJ2-3; possible D gene TRBD1, 6 bases. The CDR3 spans 13 residues. CDR1 is LGHNT, CDR2 FRNRAP, per germline. Deletions cut 1 base from V and 7 bases from J, with 9 bases between. The CDR3, as DNA: TGTGCTAGTGGTTTGGAAACAGGGTATACGCAGTATTTT. Protein product: CASGLETGYTQYF.

CDR3 residues: CASSQGTGERRNTEAFF. CDR3 nucleotide sequence: TGTGCCAGCAGCCAAGGGACAGGGGAGAGAAGGAACACTGAAGCTTTCTTT. The rearrangement joins TRBV14 to TRBJ1-1; TRBD1 agrees at 9 bases. This CDR3 contains 17 residues. CDR1 is SGHDN, CDR2 FVKESK, per germline. V gave up 1 base and J gave up 1 base; unmatched junction bases: 7.

This clonotype appeared many times. V usage is TRBV18 and J usage is TRBJ1-5; TRBD1 is a possible D gene (5 bases). CDR1 is KGHSH, CDR2 LQKENI, per germline. Deletions cut 2 bases from V and 9 bases from J, with 20 bases between. CDR3 length: 16 amino acids. The CDR3 here is CASSPDAYTAGGPQHF. In DNA, the CDR3 is TGTGCCAGCTCACCAGATGCTTACACGGCGGGGGGGCCCCAGCATTTT.

This clonotype appeared a few times. Sequence at one end of the junction differs from germline and may be a read error. The genes are TRBV7-7 and TRBJ2-5; 7 nucleotides match TRBD1. CDR1 SSHAT and CDR2 FNYEAQ come from the germline V gene (reference sequence). The CDR3 length is 16 residues. The CDR3 reads CASSSHRGPGVETQYF. For the CDR3, the DNA is TGTGCTAGCAGCTCCCATAGGGGGCCTGGTGTAGAGACCCAGTACTTC.

The table lists this clonotype with a count of one. The CDR3 is CASNPGQGQTQYF. CDR3 bases: TGCGCCAGCAACCCCGGACAGGGACAGACCCAGTACTTC. This chain joins TRBV5-1 and TRBJ2-5; 8 nucleotides match TRBD1. Germline V CDR1 and CDR2: SGHRS, YFSETQ. The CDR3 runs 13 residues. Unmatched junction bases numbered 7, after V lost 6 bases and J lost 6 bases. Filled out from reference TRBV5-1 and TRBJ2-5, the complete variable domain reads KAGVTQTPRYLIKTRGQQVTLSCSPISGHRSVSWYQQTPGQGLQFLFEYFSETQRNKGNFPGRFSGRQFSNSRSEMNVSTLELGDSALYLCASNPGQGQTQYFGPGTRLLVL.

This clonotype was detected only a few times. The chain links TRBV7-6 to TRBJ2-7, with D perhaps assigned TRBD1 or TRBD2 (6 bases each). V lost 1 base and J 0 bases, leaving 10 bases between the germline ends. This CDR3 is built from 15 residues. Germline V CDR1 and CDR2: SGHVS, FNYEAQ. In DNA, the CDR3 is TGTGCCAGCAGCTTAGAGGGGGGAAGCTCCTACGAGCAGTACTTC. Its protein is CASSLEGGSSYEQYF.

This clonotype was detected ten times or more. The V gene is TRBV7-9, the J gene TRBJ1-2; D remains unclear. This CDR3 has 16 amino acids. In germline, CDR1 is SEHNR, CDR2 FQNEAQ (reference sequence). Trimming cost V 5 bases and J 4 bases, with 20 bases left between them. As DNA, the CDR3 is TGTGCCAGCAGCCCTTCGTCGTTGGAAGACGCCTATGGCTACACCTTC. This codes for CASSPSSLEDAYGYTF.

This clonotype showed up just a few times. The rearrangement joins TRBV7-9 to TRBJ1-1, with D tentatively TRBD1 (5 bases). The CDR3 runs to 12 residues. V gave up 2 bases and J gave up 5 bases, with 6 bases separating them. Germline CDR1 is SEHNR and CDR2 is FQNEAQ (reference sequence). The CDR3 loop reads CASSLRGTEAFF. Here the CDR3 DNA reads TGTGCCAGCAGCTTAAGGGGTACTGAAGCTTTCTTT. Full variable domain (missing parts from reference TRBV7-9 and TRBJ1-1): DTGVSQNPRHKITKRGQNVTFRCDPISEHNRLYWYRQTLGQGPEFLTYFQNEAQLEKSRLLSDRFSAERPKGSFSTLEIQRTEQGDSAMYLCASSLRGTEAFFGQGTRLTVV.

V is TRBV6-6 and J is TRBJ2-3, with 16 bases fitting TRBD2. CDR3 length equals 19 residues. J was trimmed by 4 bases and V by 6 bases; bases with no gene match: 13. Germline V gene sequence: CDR1 MNHNY, CDR2 SVGAGI (reference sequence). The CDR3 DNA is TGTGCCAGCAGAGAGGCCGGGACTAGCGGGAGGGCAGTATCAGATACGCAGTATTTT. It translates to CASREAGTSGRAVSDTQYF.